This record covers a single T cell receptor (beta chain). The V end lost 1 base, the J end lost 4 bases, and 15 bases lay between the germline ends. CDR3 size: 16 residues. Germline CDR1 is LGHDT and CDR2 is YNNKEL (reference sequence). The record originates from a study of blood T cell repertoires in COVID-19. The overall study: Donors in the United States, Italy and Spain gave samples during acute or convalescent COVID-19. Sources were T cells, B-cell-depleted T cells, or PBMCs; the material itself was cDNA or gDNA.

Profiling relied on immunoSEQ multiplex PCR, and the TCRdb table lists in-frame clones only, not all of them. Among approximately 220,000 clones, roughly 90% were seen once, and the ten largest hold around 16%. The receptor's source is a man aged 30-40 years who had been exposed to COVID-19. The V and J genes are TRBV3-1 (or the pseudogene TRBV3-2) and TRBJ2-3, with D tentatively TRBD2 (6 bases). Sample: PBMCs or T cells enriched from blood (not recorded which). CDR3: CASSQALGGLADTQYF. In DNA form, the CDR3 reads TGTGCCAGCAGCCAAGCACTCGGGGGTTTGGCAGATACGCAGTATTTT.